The clone carrying this T cell receptor (beta chain) was observed many times. What it binds is unknown. As for time point: technical triplicate 2. PBMCs stored at -80 C, numbering 2 million, were the origin of the unsorted libraries. Looked up from germline, CDR1 is DFQATT and CDR2 is SNEGSKA (reference sequence). The CDR3 spans 14 residues. The V end lost 6 bases, the J end lost 4 bases, and 18 bases lay between the germline ends. This record comes from a study of neurological immune-mediated disorders. Study-wide results and limits: Because no CDR3 amino acid sequences were shared across subjects by expanded clones, private repertoires were suggested in all groups. HTLV-1-associated myelopathy showed the most TCR clonal expansion; multiple sclerosis the least, below healthy controls.

Each CDR3 protein gets one entry after TCRdb re-called the 5' RACE reads with MiXCR. The repertoire consists of about 55,000 distinct CDR3 sequences, with around 24% occurring once and the leading ten covering about 5%. This receptor was taken from a man aged 55 to 70 with HTLV-1-associated myelopathy (HAM/TSP). Sequencing was done on a sample of PBMCs. This chain links TRBV20-1 with TRBJ1-2, with a tentative D call TRBD1 (5 bases). CDR3 sequence (DNA): TGCAGTGCAAAAGATCGACAGTTTCGCTATGGCTACACCTTC. Translation: CSAKDRQFRYGYTF.